This T cell receptor beta chain was recovered during a study of identifying expanded T cells in peripheral blood. This CDR3 is built from 14 residues. V lost 4 bases to trimming and J lost 6 bases, with 16 bases between them. Germline V lookup: CDR1 SGHRS, CDR2 YFSETQ. General study points: Approximately 1.2 clones differed between technical replicates, versus roughly 16 and 20 over time. Approximately two-week clone count variance significantly increased as total template count grew.

TCRdb's copy holds only in-frame clones and misses some; the assay was immunoSEQ multiplex PCR. The table shows roughly 130,000 clones, with 75% to 90% occurring only once. Collection occurred without any documented infections or immune events in donors. Turning to this clone: What it binds is unknown.

This chain uses TRBV5-1 with TRBJ1-1, with a tentative D call TRBD1 (6 bases). The sequencing sample was made of blood. This sequence was found in a person between 18 and 69 years old in good health. The CDR3 loop is CASSDEGGPSEAFF. The CDR3 region has the DNA TGCGCCAGCAGCGATGAGGGGGGGCCCTCTGAAGCTTTCTTT.